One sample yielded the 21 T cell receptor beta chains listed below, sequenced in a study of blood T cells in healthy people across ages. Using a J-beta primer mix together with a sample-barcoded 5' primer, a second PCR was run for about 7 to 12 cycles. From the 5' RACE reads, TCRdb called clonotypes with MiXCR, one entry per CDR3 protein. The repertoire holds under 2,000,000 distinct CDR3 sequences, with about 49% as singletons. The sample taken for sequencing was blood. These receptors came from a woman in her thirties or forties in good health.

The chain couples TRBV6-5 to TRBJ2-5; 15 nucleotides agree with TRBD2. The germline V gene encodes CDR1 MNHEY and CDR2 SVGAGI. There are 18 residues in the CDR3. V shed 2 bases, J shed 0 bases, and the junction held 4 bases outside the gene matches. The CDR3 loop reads CASSYGLAGGSYQETQYF. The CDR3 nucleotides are TGTGCCAGCAGTTACGGACTAGCGGGGGGGTCGTACCAAGAGACCCAGTACTTC.

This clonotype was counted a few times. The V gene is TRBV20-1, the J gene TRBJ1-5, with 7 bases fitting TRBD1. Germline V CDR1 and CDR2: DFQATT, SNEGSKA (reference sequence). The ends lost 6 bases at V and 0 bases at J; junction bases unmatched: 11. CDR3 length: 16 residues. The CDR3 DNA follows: TGCAGTGCATACCGCACAGGGGAGAATAGCAATCAGCCCCAGCATTTT. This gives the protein CSAYRTGENSNQPQHF.

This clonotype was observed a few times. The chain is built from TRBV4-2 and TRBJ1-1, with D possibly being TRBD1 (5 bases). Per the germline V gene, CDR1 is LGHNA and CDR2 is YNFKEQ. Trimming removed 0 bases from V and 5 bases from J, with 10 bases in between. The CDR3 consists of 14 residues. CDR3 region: CASSQDRVNTEAFF. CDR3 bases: TGTGCCAGCAGCCAAGACAGGGTAAATACTGAAGCTTTCTTT.

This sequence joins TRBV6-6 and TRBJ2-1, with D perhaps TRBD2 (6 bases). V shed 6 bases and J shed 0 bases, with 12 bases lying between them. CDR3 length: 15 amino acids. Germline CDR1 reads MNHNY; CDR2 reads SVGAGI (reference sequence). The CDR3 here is CASRTRGSSYNEQFF. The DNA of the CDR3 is TGTGCCAGCAGGACTCGGGGGAGCTCCTACAATGAGCAGTTCTTC.

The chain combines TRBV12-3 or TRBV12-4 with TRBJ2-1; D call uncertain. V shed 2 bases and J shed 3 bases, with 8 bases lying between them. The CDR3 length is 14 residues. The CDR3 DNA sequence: TGTGCCAGCAGTTTATTTAGGGACTACAATGAGCAGTTCTTC. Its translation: CASSLFRDYNEQFF.

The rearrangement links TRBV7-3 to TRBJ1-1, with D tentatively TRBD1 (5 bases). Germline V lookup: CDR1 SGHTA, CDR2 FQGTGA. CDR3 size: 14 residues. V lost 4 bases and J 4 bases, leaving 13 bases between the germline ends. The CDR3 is CASSSQGGLTEAFF. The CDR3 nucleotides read TGTGCCAGCAGCTCCCAGGGAGGACTCACTGAAGCTTTCTTT. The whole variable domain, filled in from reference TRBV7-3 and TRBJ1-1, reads GAGVSQTPSNKVTEKGKYVELRCDPISGHTALYWYRQSLGQGPEFLIYFQGTGAADDSGLPNDRFFAVRPEGSVSTLKIQRTERGDSAVYLCASSSQGGLTEAFFGQGTRLTVV.

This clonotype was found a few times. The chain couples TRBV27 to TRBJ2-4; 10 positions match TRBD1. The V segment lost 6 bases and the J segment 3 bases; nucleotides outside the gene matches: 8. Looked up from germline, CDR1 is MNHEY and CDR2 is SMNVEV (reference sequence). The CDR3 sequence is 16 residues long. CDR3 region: CASRIGQGVGKNIQYF. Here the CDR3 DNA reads TGTGCCAGCAGGATCGGACAGGGGGTGGGCAAAAACATTCAGTACTTC.

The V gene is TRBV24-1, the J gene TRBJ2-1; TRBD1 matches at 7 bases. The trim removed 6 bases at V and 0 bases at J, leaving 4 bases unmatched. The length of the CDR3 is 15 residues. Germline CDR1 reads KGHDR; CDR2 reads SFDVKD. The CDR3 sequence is CATSPGTASYNEQFF. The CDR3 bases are TGTGCCACCAGTCCTGGGACAGCCTCCTACAATGAGCAGTTCTTC.

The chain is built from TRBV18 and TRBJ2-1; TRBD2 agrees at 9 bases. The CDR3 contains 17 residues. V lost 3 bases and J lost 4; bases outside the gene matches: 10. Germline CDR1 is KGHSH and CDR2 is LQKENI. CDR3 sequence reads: CASSPPGSGGDYNEQFF. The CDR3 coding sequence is TGTGCCAGCTCACCGCCCGGTAGCGGGGGTGATTACAATGAGCAGTTCTTC.

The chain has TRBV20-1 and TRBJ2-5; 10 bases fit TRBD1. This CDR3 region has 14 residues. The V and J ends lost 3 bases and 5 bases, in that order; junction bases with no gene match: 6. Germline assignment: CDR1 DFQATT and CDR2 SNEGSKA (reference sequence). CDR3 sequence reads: CSARGQGSWETQYF. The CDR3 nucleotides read TGCAGTGCTAGGGGACAGGGGTCGTGGGAGACCCAGTACTTC.

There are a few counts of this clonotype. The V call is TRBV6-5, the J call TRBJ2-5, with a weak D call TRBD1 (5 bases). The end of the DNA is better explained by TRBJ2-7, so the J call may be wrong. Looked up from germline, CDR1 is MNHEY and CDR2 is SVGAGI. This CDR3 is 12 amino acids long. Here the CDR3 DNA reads TGTGCCAGCAGTCTAACAGGCACCGAGCAGTACTTC. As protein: CASSLTGTEQYF.

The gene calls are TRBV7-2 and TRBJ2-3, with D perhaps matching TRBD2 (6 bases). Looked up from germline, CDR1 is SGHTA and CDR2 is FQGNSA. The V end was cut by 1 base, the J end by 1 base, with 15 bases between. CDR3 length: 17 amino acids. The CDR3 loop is CASSLVYRGKGTDTQYF. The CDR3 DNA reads TGTGCCAGCAGCTTAGTCTACCGGGGGAAAGGCACAGATACGCAGTATTTT. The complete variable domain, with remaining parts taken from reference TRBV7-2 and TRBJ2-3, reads GAGVSQSPSNKVTEKGKDVELRCDPISGHTALYWYRQSLGQGLEFLIYFQGNSAPDKSGLPSDRFSAERTGGSVSTLTIQRTQQEDSAVYLCASSLVYRGKGTDTQYFGPGTRLTVL.

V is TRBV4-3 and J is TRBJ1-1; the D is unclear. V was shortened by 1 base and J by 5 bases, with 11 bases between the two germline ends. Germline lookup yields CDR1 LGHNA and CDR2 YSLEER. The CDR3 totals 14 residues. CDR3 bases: TGCGCCAGCAGCCAAGTTTCGGGCTGGACTGAAGCTTTCTTT. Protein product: CASSQVSGWTEAFF.

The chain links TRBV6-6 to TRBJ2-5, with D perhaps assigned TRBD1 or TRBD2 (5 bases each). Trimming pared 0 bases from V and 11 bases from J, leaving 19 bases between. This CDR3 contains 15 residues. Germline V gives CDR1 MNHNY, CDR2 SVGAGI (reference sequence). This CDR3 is CASSYSPNGLGEQYF. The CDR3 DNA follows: TGTGCCAGCAGTTACTCCCCTAACGGGTTGGGGGAGCAGTACTTC.

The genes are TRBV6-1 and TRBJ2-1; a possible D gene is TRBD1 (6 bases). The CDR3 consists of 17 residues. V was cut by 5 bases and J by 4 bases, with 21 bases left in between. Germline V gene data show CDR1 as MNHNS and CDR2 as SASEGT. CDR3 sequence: CASSRTGPRGLYNEQFF. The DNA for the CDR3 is TGTGCCAGCAGTCGAACAGGGCCCCGGGGCCTTTACAATGAGCAGTTCTTC.

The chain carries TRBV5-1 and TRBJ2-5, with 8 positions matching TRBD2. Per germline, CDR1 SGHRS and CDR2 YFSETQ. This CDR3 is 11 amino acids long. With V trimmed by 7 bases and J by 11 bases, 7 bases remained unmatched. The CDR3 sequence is CASAGGNEQYF. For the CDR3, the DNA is TGCGCCAGCGCGGGGGGAAATGAGCAGTACTTC. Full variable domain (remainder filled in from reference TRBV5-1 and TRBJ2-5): KAGVTQTPRYLIKTRGQQVTLSCSPISGHRSVSWYQQTPGQGLQFLFEYFSETQRNKGNFPGRFSGRQFSNSRSEMNVSTLELGDSALYLCASAGGNEQYFGPGTRLLVL.

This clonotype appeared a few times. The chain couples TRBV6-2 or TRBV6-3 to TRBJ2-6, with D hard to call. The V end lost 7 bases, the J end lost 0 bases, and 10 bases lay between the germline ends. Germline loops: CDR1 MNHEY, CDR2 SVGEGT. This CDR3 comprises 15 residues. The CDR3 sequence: CASIPDGSGANVLTF. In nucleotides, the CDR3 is TGTGCCAGCATCCCGGATGGCTCTGGGGCCAACGTCCTGACTTTC.

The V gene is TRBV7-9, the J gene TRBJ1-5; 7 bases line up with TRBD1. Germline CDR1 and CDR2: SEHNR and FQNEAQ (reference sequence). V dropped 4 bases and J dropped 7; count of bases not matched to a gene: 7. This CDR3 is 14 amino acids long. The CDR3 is CASSSRQGAQPQHF. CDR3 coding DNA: TGTGCCAGCAGCTCCCGACAGGGTGCACAGCCCCAGCATTTT.

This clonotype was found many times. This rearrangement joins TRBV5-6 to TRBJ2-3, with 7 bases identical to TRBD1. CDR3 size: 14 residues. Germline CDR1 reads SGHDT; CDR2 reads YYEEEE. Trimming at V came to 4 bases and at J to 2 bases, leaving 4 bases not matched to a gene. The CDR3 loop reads CASSVGQTTDTQYF. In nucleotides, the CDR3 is TGTGCCAGCAGCGTGGGACAGACCACAGATACGCAGTATTTT. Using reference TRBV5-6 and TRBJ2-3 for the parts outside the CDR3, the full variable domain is DAGVTQSPTHLIKTRGQQVTLRCSPKSGHDTVSWYQQALGQGPQFIFQYYEEEERQRGNFPDRFSGHQFPNYSSELNVNALLLGDSALYLCASSVGQTTDTQYFGPGTRLTVL.

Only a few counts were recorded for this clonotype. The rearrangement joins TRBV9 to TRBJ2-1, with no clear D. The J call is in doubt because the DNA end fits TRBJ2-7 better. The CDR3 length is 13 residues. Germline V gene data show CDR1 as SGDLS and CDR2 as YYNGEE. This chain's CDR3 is CASSTSSYNEQYF. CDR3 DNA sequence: TGTGCCAGCAGCACGAGCTCCTACAATGAGCAGTACTTC.

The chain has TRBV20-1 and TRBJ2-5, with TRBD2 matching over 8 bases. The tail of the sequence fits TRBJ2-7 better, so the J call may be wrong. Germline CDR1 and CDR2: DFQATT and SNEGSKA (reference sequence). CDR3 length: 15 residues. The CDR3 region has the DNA TGCAGTGGAGCTGACAGCAGCGGGGGAATGGGCGAGCAGTACTTC. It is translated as CSGADSSGGMGEQYF.